Below, 29 T cell receptor beta chains from the same sample are listed, as sequenced in a study of Ad26.COV2.S vaccination and SARS-CoV-2 variants. Produced via immunoSEQ multiplex PCR; TCRdb's table is partial and in-frame only. The sample yields 200,000 to 250,000 clones, 70% to 90% seen once. Treatment meaning: over 15 received Ad26.COV2.S at low or high dose, single or two shots; five or six received placebo; per-sample allocation not given. Vaccine and placebo recipients were sampled on day 63 after the first injection. The sample consisted of peripheral blood, taken in a trial of Ad26.COV2.S vaccine versus placebo. These receptors were collected from a person aged 18-65 years who received the Ad26.COV2.S COVID-19 vaccine or a placebo.

The chain uses TRBV5-6 and TRBJ1-2; TRBD1 might be the D (5 bases). Germline V gene sequence: CDR1 SGHDT, CDR2 YYEEEE. CDR3 length: 15 amino acids. Trimming shortened V by 3 bases and J by 6 bases, and 18 bases separated the two germline ends. CDR3 residues: CASSYDLGGFNGYTF. In DNA form, the CDR3 reads TGTGCCAGCAGCTACGACCTGGGGGGGTTTAATGGCTACACCTTC. Based on the CDR3 plus reference TRBV5-6 and TRBJ1-2, the full variable domain is DAGVTQSPTHLIKTRGQQVTLRCSPKSGHDTVSWYQQALGQGPQFIFQYYEEEERQRGNFPDRFSGHQFPNYSSELNVNALLLGDSALYLCASSYDLGGFNGYTFGSGTRLTVV.

This chain connects TRBV11-2 to TRBJ2-7; possible D gene TRBD2, 7 bases. Germline V lookup: CDR1 SGHAT, CDR2 FQNNGV. This CDR3 region has 14 residues. V lost 1 base and J 3 bases, leaving 10 bases between the germline ends. The CDR3 DNA is TGTGCCAGCAGCTTAGGGGGGGGCCTCTACGAGCAGTACTTC. Amino acids: CASSLGGGLYEQYF. Filled out from reference TRBV11-2 and TRBJ2-7, the complete variable domain reads EAGVAQSPRYKIIEKRQSVAFWCNPISGHATLYWYQQILGQGPKLLIQFQNNGVVDDSQLPKDRFSAERLKGVDSTLKIQPAKLEDSAVYLCASSLGGGLYEQYFGPGTRLTVT.

Comments on this clone: Other DNA sequences in this sample translate to the same CDR3. The genes are TRBV18 and TRBJ1-3; D is uncertain. Trimming cost V 1 base and J 1 base, with 5 bases left between them. Germline V lookup: CDR1 KGHSH, CDR2 LQKENI. The CDR3 has 14 residues. Here the CDR3 reads CASSPQGSGNTIYF. In nucleotides, the CDR3 is TGTGCCAGCTCACCACAGGGATCTGGAAACACCATATATTTT.

In DNA, the CDR3 is TGTGCCAGCAGTGAGCAGGGACGGAACACTGAAGCTTTCTTT. It is translated as CASSEQGRNTEAFF. V usage is TRBV6-4 and J usage is TRBJ1-1, with a weak D call TRBD1 (5 bases). The V end lost 3 bases, the J end lost 1 base, and 9 bases lay between the germline ends. Per the germline V gene, CDR1 is MRHNA and CDR2 is SNTAGT. This CDR3 has 14 residues.

In nucleotides, the CDR3 is TGCGCCAGCAGCCGAGTATACAATGAGCAGTTCTTC. The encoded protein is CASSRVYNEQFF. The chain uses TRBV4-3 and TRBJ2-1; D remains unclear. V was clipped by 4 bases and J by 4 bases, with 5 bases between them. Germline CDR1 is LGHNA and CDR2 is YSLEER. The CDR3 has 12 residues.

The chain combines TRBV12-3 or TRBV12-4 with TRBJ1-2; D is undetermined. The CDR3 is 13 amino acids. V lost 4 bases and J 4 bases, leaving 10 bases between the germline ends. For the CDR3, the DNA is TGTGCCAGCAGTTCCCGGGCGATCTATGGCTACACCTTC. Protein product: CASSSRAIYGYTF.

The V call is TRBV3-1 (or the pseudogene TRBV3-2), the J call TRBJ2-3; D gene uncertain. The CDR3 is 18 amino acids. Germline V gives CDR1 LGHDT, CDR2 YNNKEL (reference sequence). Trimming stripped 1 base from V and 0 bases from J, with 17 bases between. CDR3 sequence reads: CASSQVSPLSASTDTQYF. The CDR3 DNA reads TGTGCCAGCAGCCAAGTAAGCCCACTGAGTGCTAGCACAGATACGCAGTATTTT.

This clone was picked up one time. The V gene is TRBV4-1, the J gene TRBJ1-5, with a tentative D call TRBD1 (5 bases). V shed 3 bases and J shed 0 bases, with 6 bases lying between them. CDR1 is MGHRA, CDR2 YSYEKL, per germline. The CDR3 sequence is 14 residues long. The CDR3 DNA follows: TGCGCCAGCAGCCAGGGGGATAGCAATCAGCCCCAGCATTTT. Its protein product is CASSQGDSNQPQHF.

The rearrangement links TRBV24-1 to TRBJ2-5; 11 bases are shared with TRBD1. V lost 4 bases and J lost 4; bases outside the gene matches: 7. The CDR3 is 16 residues long. The germline V gene has CDR1 KGHDR and CDR2 SFDVKD. Here the CDR3 DNA reads TGTGCCACCAGTGACCCCCCCGGGACAGGGGGAGAGACCCAGTACTTC. This gives the protein CATSDPPGTGGETQYF.

This chain joins TRBV5-1 and TRBJ2-2; TRBD2 aligns across 8 bases. Germline values: CDR1 SGHRS, CDR2 YFSETQ. V trimming: 2 bases; J trimming: 6 bases; junction bases outside the gene matches: 12. The CDR3 is 17 amino acids. As DNA, the CDR3 is TGCGCCAGCAGCTTTCTAGCGGGCATAGGAGAGGCCGGGGAGCTGTTTTTT. Amino acid sequence: CASSFLAGIGEAGELFF.

The rearrangement links TRBV6-5 to TRBJ1-2; a weak D match, TRBD1 (6 bases). CDR1 and CDR2 from the germline V gene are MNHEY and SVGAGI. This CDR3 is 14 amino acids long. Trimming shortened V by 1 base and J by 5 bases, and 11 bases separated the two germline ends. The CDR3, as DNA: TGTGCCAGCAGTTACTGGCAGGGGACTTATGGCTACACCTTC. This codes for CASSYWQGTYGYTF.

This rearrangement joins TRBV4-2 to TRBJ2-3; no reliable D call. The CDR3 sequence is 14 residues long. Trimming cost V 1 base and J 5 bases, with 10 bases left between them. Germline V gene data show CDR1 as LGHNA and CDR2 as YNFKEQ. The CDR3 DNA reads TGTGCCAGCAGCCAAGGTATAGATGTAGATACGCAGTATTTT. This codes for CASSQGIDVDTQYF.

A single count supports this clone. The chain combines TRBV5-6 with TRBJ2-5; D is unresolved. Germline values: CDR1 SGHDT, CDR2 YYEEEE. The V end was cut by 0 bases, the J end by 2 bases, with 11 bases between. The CDR3 is 15 amino acids. Here the CDR3 reads CASSLALAGQETQYF. CDR3 DNA: TGTGCCAGCAGCTTGGCCTTGGCAGGTCAAGAGACCCAGTACTTC.

The rearrangement uses TRBV19 and TRBJ2-4; D is perhaps TRBD2 (5 bases). CDR3 size: 13 residues. The germline V gene has CDR1 LNHDA and CDR2 SQIVND (reference sequence). V was clipped by 9 bases and J by 7 bases, with 16 bases between them. The CDR3 nucleotides read TGTGCCAGCAGGACTCCAAGGCAGAACATTCAGTACTTC. It codes for CASRTPRQNIQYF.

The chain recombines TRBV4-3 with TRBJ2-5; 10 bases line up with TRBD2. The CDR3 is made up of 16 amino acids. CDR1 and CDR2 (germline): LGHNA, YSLEER. Trimming cost V 5 bases and J 3 bases; bases outside gene matches: 9. The CDR3 region has the DNA TGCGCCAGCAGCAGAACAGGGCTAGCGGGAGAAGAGACCCAGTACTTC. Amino acids: CASSRTGLAGEETQYF.

J is TRBJ2-7 and V is TRBV4-1; 7 positions agree with TRBD1. The CDR3 loop spans 15 amino acids. The germline gives CDR1 MGHRA, CDR2 YSYEKL. V shed 4 bases, J shed 2 bases, and the junction held 8 bases outside the gene matches. The CDR3 loop is CASSPPDRPTYEQYF. The CDR3 DNA follows: TGCGCCAGCAGCCCCCCGGACAGGCCTACCTACGAGCAGTACTTC.

This chain links TRBV6-1 with TRBJ2-6, with a weak D call TRBD1 (6 bases). This CDR3 has 17 residues. CDR1 is MNHNS, CDR2 SASEGT, per germline. The ends were cut back, 4 bases at V and 0 bases at J, with 13 bases in the middle. CDR3 DNA sequence: TGTGCCAGCAGTGGGACAGTGAAAACCTCTGGGGCCAACGTCCTGACTTTC. This translates into CASSGTVKTSGANVLTF.

The rearrangement uses TRBV6-5 and TRBJ1-5, with D uncertain. Trimming took off 6 bases at V and 2 bases at J, with 8 bases between the two ends. This CDR3 is built from 13 residues. Germline CDR1 MNHEY, CDR2 SVGAGI. In nucleotides, the CDR3 is TGTGCCAGCAGGGCCGGGGGCAATCAGCCCCAGCATTTT. The encoded protein is CASRAGGNQPQHF.

The rearrangement joins TRBV7-2 to TRBJ1-2; no clear D. V lost 6 bases to trimming and J lost 8 bases, with 16 bases between them. Germline CDR1 and CDR2: SGHTA and FQGNSA. The CDR3 extends over 13 amino acids. The DNA for the CDR3 is TGTGCCAGCAGTTCACAAAGCGAGGTCGGCTACACCTTC. It encodes CASSSQSEVGYTF. Complete variable domain (other parts from reference TRBV7-2 and TRBJ1-2): GAGVSQSPSNKVTEKGKDVELRCDPISGHTALYWYRQSLGQGLEFLIYFQGNSAPDKSGLPSDRFSAERTGGSVSTLTIQRTQQEDSAVYLCASSSQSEVGYTFGSGTRLTVV.

V and J are TRBV5-6 and TRBJ2-7; D is perhaps TRBD1 or TRBD2 (5 bases each). CDR3 size: 14 residues. Deletions cut 0 bases from V and 6 bases from J, with 13 bases between. Germline loops: CDR1 SGHDT, CDR2 YYEEEE. In DNA, the CDR3 is TGTGCCAGCAGCTTGGGGGGCTTCGCGGGCGAGCAGTACTTC. As protein: CASSLGGFAGEQYF.

The gene calls are TRBV27 and TRBJ2-3; TRBD1 agrees at 8 bases. V gave up 2 bases and J gave up 2 bases; unmatched junction bases: 12. CDR1 is MNHEY and CDR2 is SMNVEV in the germline V gene (reference sequence). The CDR3 is made up of 18 amino acids. The CDR3 DNA is TGTGCCAGCAGTTTAAGATTGATCGGACAGGGACTCACAGATACGCAGTATTTT. Translating gives CASSLRLIGQGLTDTQYF.

This clone was seen a handful of times. J is TRBJ2-5 and V is TRBV7-9, with D perhaps given as TRBD1 or TRBD2 (5 bases each). Germline V gene data show CDR1 as SEHNR and CDR2 as FQNEAQ (reference sequence). Trimming left V 6 bases short and J 2 bases short, with 13 bases between. This CDR3 is 14 amino acids long. The CDR3 reads CASSQGRMQETQYF. The CDR3 DNA follows: TGTGCCAGCAGTCAGGGACGGATGCAAGAGACCCAGTACTTC.

This chain uses TRBV6-2 or TRBV6-3 with TRBJ2-3; TRBD2 matches 7 bases. This CDR3 spans 16 amino acids. Germline V gene sequence: CDR1 MNHEY, CDR2 SVGEGT. J gave up 2 bases and V 5 bases, and 10 bases lay outside the gene matches. As DNA, the CDR3 is TGTGCCAGCAGTGATACTAGCGACTCCCTCACAGATACGCAGTATTTT. The encoded protein is CASSDTSDSLTDTQYF.

The chain employs TRBV9 and TRBJ1-2; tentative D call: TRBD1 (5 bases). In germline, CDR1 is SGDLS, CDR2 YYNGEE. Between the trimmed V and J ends, which lost 4 bases and 8 bases, there was a span of 21 bases. The CDR3 runs to 15 residues. The CDR3 nucleotides are TGTGCCAGCAGCCCTCGTAGTGCGGGGGTTAGCGGCTACACCTTC. Encoded protein: CASSPRSAGVSGYTF.

This rearrangement joins TRBV7-2 to TRBJ1-2; D possibly corresponds to TRBD1 (6 bases). Germline assignment: CDR1 SGHTA and CDR2 FQGNSA. Trimming left V 3 bases short and J 8 bases short, with 22 bases between. This CDR3 spans 16 amino acids. The CDR3 is CASSLGGTSFTGGYTF. As DNA, the CDR3 is TGTGCCAGCAGCTTGGGGGGGACATCCTTTACTGGAGGCTACACCTTC.

The gene calls are TRBV12-3 or TRBV12-4 and TRBJ1-2; D unresolved. CDR3 length equals 11 residues. V lost 3 bases and J lost 7, with 6 bases in between. The CDR3 DNA sequence: TGTGCCAGCAGTTTTTCGGTTGGCTACACCTTC. Residues: CASSFSVGYTF.

This clone turned up a few times. The chain uses TRBV7-2 and TRBJ2-4; D is unclear. The V end was cut by 1 base, the J end by 6 bases, with 10 bases between. The CDR3 has 14 amino acids. Germline V gene sequence: CDR1 SGHTA, CDR2 FQGNSA. In DNA form, the CDR3 reads TGTGCCAGCAGCTTAGGTTGGGCTACAAACATTCAGTACTTC. Translation gives CASSLGWATNIQYF.

This clone was counted once. The J gene is TRBJ1-1, the V gene TRBV5-1; 10 nucleotides match TRBD1. Unmatched junction bases numbered 5, after V lost 4 bases and J lost 5 bases. Germline CDR1 reads SGHRS; CDR2 reads YFSETQ. The CDR3 length is 14 residues. CDR3 bases: TGCGCCAGCAGCAAGACAGGGGGCGTAACTGAAGCTTTCTTT. It is translated as CASSKTGGVTEAFF.

This clone was counted a few times. This chain links TRBV10-3 with TRBJ1-2, with TRBD1 as a possible D gene (6 bases). Germline V lookup: CDR1 ENHRY, CDR2 SYGVKD. V was clipped by 3 bases and J by 3 bases, with 17 bases between them. The CDR3 is 16 amino acids. The chain's CDR3 is CAISEADSWTYYGYTF. The DNA of the CDR3 is TGTGCCATCAGTGAAGCGGACAGTTGGACCTACTATGGCTACACCTTC.